The source of this T cell receptor (beta chain) is a study of T cell changes during pregnancy in multiple sclerosis. Losses at the gene ends were 4 bases for V and 6 bases for J; bases not matched to a gene: 5. Germline values: CDR1 SGHRS, CDR2 YFSETQ. CDR3 size: 15 residues. The protocol was immunoSEQ multiplex PCR, while the TCRdb copy is restricted to in-frame clones and leaves out a portion. The data contain tens of thousands of clones, less than 95% of them singletons. Sequenced here: CD4+ T cells from peripheral blood mononuclear cells, sampled in the third trimester of pregnancy. The sequence came from a female donor in good health, enrolled as a control in a pregnancy study. V and J are TRBV5-1 and TRBJ2-1, with 12 bases fitting TRBD2. CDR3 amino acids: CASSPGLAGLNEQFF. The CDR3 region has the DNA TGCGCCAGCAGCCCAGGACTAGCGGGGCTCAATGAGCAGTTCTTC. Full variable domain (rest looked up from reference TRBV5-1 and TRBJ2-1): KAGVTQTPRYLIKTRGQQVTLSCSPISGHRSVSWYQQTPGQGLQFLFEYFSETQRNKGNFPGRFSGRQFSNSRSEMNVSTLELGDSALYLCASSPGLAGLNEQFFGPGTRLTVL.